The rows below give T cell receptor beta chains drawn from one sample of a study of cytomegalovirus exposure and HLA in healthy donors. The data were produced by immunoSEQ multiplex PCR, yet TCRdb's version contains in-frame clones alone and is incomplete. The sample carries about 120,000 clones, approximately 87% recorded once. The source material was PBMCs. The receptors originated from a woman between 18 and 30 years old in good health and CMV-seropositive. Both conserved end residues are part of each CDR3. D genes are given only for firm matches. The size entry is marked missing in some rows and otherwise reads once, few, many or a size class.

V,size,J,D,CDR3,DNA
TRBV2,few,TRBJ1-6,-,CASNGREVFSPLHF,TGTGCCAGCAACGGCAGGGAGGTCTTTTCACCCCTCCACTTT
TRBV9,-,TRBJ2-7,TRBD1,CASSVTGTGNYEQYF,TGTGCCAGCAGCGTGACCGGGACAGGCAACTACGAGCAGTACTTC
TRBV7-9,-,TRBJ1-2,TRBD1,CASSADGQVHGYTF,TGTGCCAGCAGCGCCGACGGACAGGTCCATGGCTACACCTTC
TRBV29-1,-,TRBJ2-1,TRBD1,CSARGQMKIHGNEQFF,TGCAGCGCTAGGGGACAGATGAAAATACATGGCAATGAGCAGTTCTTC
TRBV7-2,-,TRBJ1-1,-,CASRQSGVATEAFF,TGTGCCAGCAGACAATCAGGGGTAGCCACTGAAGCTTTCTTT
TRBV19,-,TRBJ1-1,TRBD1,CASSTGGWTEAFF,TGTGCCAGTAGTACAGGGGGCTGGACTGAAGCTTTCTTT
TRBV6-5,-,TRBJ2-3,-,CASSYEGRPTDTQYF,TGTGCCAGCAGTTACGAGGGCCGCCCCACAGATACGCAGTATTTT
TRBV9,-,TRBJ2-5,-,CASSGQPDQETQYF,TGTGCCAGCAGCGGACAGCCCGATCAAGAGACCCAGTACTTC
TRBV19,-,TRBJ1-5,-,CASSIAAGNQPQHF,TGTGCCAGTAGTATCGCGGCGGGAAATCAGCCCCAGCATTTT
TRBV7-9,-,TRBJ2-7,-,CASSLRGGNYEQYF,TGTGCCAGCAGCTTAAGAGGGGGTAATTACGAGCAGTACTTC
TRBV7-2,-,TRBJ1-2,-,CASSSGAGGYTF,TGTGCCAGCAGCTCTGGGGCCGGGGGCTACACCTTC
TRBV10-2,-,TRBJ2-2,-,CASSPQGKAGELFF,TGCGCCAGCAGCCCCCAGGGAAAGGCCGGGGAGCTGTTTTTT
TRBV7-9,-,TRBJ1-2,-,CASSLAGAGLTNYGYTF,TGTGCCAGCAGCTTAGCGGGGGCAGGGCTGACTAACTATGGCTACACCTTC
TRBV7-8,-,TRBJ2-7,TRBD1,CASSSARTGGSYEQYF,TGTGCCAGCAGCTCTGCCCGGACAGGGGGCTCCTACGAGCAGTACTTC
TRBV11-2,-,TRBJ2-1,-,CASSLDSTGFNEQFF,TGTGCCAGCAGCTTAGACTCAACAGGCTTCAATGAGCAGTTCTTC
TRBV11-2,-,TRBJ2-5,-,CASSLDGVGLAQETQYF,TGTGCCAGCAGCTTAGATGGGGTAGGGCTAGCCCAAGAGACCCAGTACTTC
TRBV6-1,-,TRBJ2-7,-,CASSFNRDSYEQYF,TGTGCCAGCAGTTTTAACAGGGACTCCTACGAGCAGTACTTC
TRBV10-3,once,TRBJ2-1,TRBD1,CAISLTGNNEQFF,TGTGCCATCAGCCTGACAGGGAACAATGAGCAGTTCTTC
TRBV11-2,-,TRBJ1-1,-,CASSLTQGNTEAFF,TGTGCCAGCAGCTTAACACAGGGAAACACTGAAGCTTTCTTT
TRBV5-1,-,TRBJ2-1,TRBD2,CASGWTSGSYNEQFF,TGCGCCAGCGGATGGACTAGCGGCTCCTACAATGAGCAGTTCTTC
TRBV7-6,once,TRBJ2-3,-,CASSPGGVSTDTQYF,TGTGCCAGCAGCCCCGGAGGGGTTAGCACAGATACGCAGTATTTT
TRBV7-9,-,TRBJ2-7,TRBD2,CASSPAGLVGYEQYF,TGTGCCAGCAGCCCAGCGGGACTAGTTGGCTACGAGCAGTACTTC
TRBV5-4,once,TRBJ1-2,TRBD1,CATRREGARYGYTF,TGTGCCACCAGGCGGGAGGGGGCGCGGTATGGCTACACCTTC
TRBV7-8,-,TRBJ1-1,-,CASSLSPGSDTEAFF,TGTGCCAGCAGCTTATCCCCCGGGTCGGACACTGAAGCTTTCTTT
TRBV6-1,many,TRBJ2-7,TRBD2,CASSEGAGVEEQYF,TGTGCCAGCAGTGAAGGAGCGGGAGTGGAAGAGCAGTACTTC
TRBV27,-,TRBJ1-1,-,CASSTRQGFKNTEAFF,TGTGCCAGCAGTACCAGGCAGGGCTTTAAGAACACTGAAGCTTTCTTT
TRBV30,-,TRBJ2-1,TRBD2,CAWGVGAGGGNEQFF,TGTGCCTGGGGTGTGGGAGCGGGAGGAGGCAATGAGCAGTTCTTC
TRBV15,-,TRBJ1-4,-,CATSRSTEANEKLFF,TGTGCCACCAGCCGATCGACAGAAGCTAATGAAAAACTGTTTTTT
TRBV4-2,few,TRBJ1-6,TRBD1,CASSQKTGGFSPLHF,TGTGCCAGCAGCCAAAAGACAGGGGGCTTTTCACCCCTCCACTTT
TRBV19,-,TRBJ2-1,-,CASSMGGVGYNEQFF,TGTGCCAGTAGTATGGGGGGAGTGGGATACAATGAGCAGTTCTTC
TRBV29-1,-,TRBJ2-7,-,CSAAKTTGGEQYF,TGCAGCGCAGCCAAGACCACCGGAGGAGAGCAGTACTTC
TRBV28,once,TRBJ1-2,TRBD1,CASSLWATGVYGYTF,TGTGCCAGCAGTTTATGGGCGACAGGGGTCTATGGCTACACCTTC
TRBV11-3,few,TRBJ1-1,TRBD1,CASSLGQGMNTEAFF,TGTGCCAGCAGCCTTGGACAGGGCATGAACACTGAAGCTTTCTTT
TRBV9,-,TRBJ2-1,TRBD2,CASSVATSGSNNEQFF,TGTGCCAGCAGCGTAGCGACTAGCGGGAGTAACAATGAGCAGTTCTTC
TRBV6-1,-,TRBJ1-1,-,CASRITGNTEAFF,TGTGCCAGCAGAATCACTGGGAACACTGAAGCTTTCTTT
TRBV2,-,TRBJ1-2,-,CASMEGRIRIGYTF,TGTGCCAGCATGGAGGGCCGCATACGGATTGGCTACACCTTC
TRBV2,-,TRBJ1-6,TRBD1,CASSGRDRESGNSPLHF,TGTGCCAGCAGTGGCCGTGACAGGGAGAGTGGGAATTCACCCCTCCACTTT
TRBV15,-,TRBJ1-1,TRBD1,CATSRGQGMNTEAFF,TGTGCCACCAGCAGGGGACAGGGGATGAACACTGAAGCTTTCTTT
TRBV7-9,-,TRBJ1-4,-,CASSPGPRVIGEKLFF,TGTGCCAGCAGCCCCGGCCCCAGGGTTATCGGTGAAAAACTGTTTTTT
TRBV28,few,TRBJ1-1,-,CASRAGGSNTEAFF,TGTGCCAGCAGGGCCGGCGGATCTAACACTGAAGCTTTCTTT
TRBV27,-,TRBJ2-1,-,CASSFYRSSYNEQFF,TGTGCCAGCAGTTTCTACAGGAGCTCCTACAATGAGCAGTTCTTC
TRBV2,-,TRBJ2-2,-,CASTRQEINTGELFF,TGTGCCAGCACGCGACAGGAGATAAACACCGGGGAGCTGTTTTTT
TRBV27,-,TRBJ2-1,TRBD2,CASSLRLAAYNEQFF,TGTGCCAGCAGTTTAAGACTAGCGGCATACAATGAGCAGTTCTTC
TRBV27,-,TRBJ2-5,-,CASSSQAAGLQETQYF,TGTGCCAGCAGTTCCCAGGCTGCGGGACTCCAAGAGACCCAGTACTTC
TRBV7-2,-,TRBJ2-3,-,CASRGDSGSTDTQYF,TGTGCCAGCAGGGGTGATAGCGGAAGCACAGATACGCAGTATTTT
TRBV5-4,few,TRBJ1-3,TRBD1,CASSSGQHRDREYTIYF,TGTGCCAGCAGCTCGGGGCAACACCGGGACAGGGAATACACCATATATTTT
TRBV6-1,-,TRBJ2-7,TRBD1,CASSTDRGRYYEQYF,TGTGCCAGCAGCACTGACAGGGGGCGTTACTACGAGCAGTACTTC
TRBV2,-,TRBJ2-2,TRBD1,CASRVTGGLTGELFF,TGTGCCAGCAGGGTGACAGGGGGCTTAACCGGGGAGCTGTTTTTT
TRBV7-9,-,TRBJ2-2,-,CASSLTGESNTGELFF,TGTGCCAGCAGTTTAACAGGCGAATCGAACACCGGGGAGCTGTTTTTT
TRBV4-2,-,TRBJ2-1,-,CASSFNKNNEQFF,TGTGCCAGCAGCTTTAATAAAAACAATGAGCAGTTCTTC
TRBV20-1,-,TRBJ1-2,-,CSARRLLGYTF,TGCAGTGCTAGGAGACTGCTCGGCTACACCTTC
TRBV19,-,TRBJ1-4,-,CATKGVGRGSATNEKLFF,TGTGCCACTAAGGGGGTTGGGAGAGGCTCTGCAACTAATGAAAAACTGTTTTTT
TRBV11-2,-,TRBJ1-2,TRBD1,CASSRQGIGGYTF,TGTGCCAGCAGCAGACAGGGAATCGGTGGCTACACCTTC
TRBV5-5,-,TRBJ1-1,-,CASSWGGDGTEAFF,TGTGCCAGCAGCTGGGGAGGGGACGGCACTGAAGCTTTCTTT